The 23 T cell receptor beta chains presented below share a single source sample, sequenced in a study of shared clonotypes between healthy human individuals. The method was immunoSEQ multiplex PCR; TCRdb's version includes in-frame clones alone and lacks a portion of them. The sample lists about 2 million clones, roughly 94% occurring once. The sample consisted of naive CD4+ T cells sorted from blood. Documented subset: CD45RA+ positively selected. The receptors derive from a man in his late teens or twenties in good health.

The DNA of the CDR3 is TGTGCCATCAGTGAGGGACAGGGCGGAGCCCAGCATTTT. Protein sequence: CAISEGQGGAQHF. This chain uses TRBV10-3 with TRBJ1-5, with 8 bases lining up with TRBD1. The V segment lost 2 bases and the J segment 11 bases; nucleotides outside the gene matches: 5. The CDR3 covers 13 residues. The germline CDR1 and CDR2 sequences are ENHRY and SYGVKD.

The CDR3 DNA reads TGTGCCTGGAGTCGAGGGACAGCACCCCGGACGGATGAGCAGTTCTTC. It translates to CAWSRGTAPRTDEQFF. The chain combines TRBV30 with TRBJ2-1, with 7 bases identical to TRBD1. CDR1 and CDR2 (germline): GTSNPN, SVGIG (reference sequence). V lost 2 bases, J lost 8 bases, and 15 bases stayed unmatched. The length of the CDR3 is 16 residues.

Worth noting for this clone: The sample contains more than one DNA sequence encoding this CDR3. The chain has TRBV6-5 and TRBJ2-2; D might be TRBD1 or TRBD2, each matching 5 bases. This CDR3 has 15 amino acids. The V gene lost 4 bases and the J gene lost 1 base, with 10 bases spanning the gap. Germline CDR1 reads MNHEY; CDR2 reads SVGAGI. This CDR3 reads CASSSGTVNTGELFF. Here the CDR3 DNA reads TGTGCCAGCAGTTCCGGGACGGTGAACACCGGGGAGCTGTTTTTT.

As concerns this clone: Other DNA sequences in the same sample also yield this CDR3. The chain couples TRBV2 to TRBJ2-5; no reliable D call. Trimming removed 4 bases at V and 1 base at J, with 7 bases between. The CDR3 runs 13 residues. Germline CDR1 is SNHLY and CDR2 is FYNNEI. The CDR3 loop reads CASSGQFQETQYF. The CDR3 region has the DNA TGTGCCAGCAGTGGGCAGTTCCAAGAGACCCAGTACTTC.

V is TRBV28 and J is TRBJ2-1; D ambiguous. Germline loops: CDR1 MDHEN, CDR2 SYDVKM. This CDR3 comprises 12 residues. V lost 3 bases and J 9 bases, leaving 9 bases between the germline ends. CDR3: CASSLQETEQFF. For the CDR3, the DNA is TGTGCCAGCAGTTTGCAGGAAACTGAGCAGTTCTTC.

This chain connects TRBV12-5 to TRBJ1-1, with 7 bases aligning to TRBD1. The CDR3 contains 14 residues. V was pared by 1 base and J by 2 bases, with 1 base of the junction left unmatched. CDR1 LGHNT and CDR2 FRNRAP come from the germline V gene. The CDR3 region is CASGLGQGNTEAFF. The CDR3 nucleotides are TGTGCTAGTGGTTTGGGACAGGGAAACACTGAAGCTTTCTTT.

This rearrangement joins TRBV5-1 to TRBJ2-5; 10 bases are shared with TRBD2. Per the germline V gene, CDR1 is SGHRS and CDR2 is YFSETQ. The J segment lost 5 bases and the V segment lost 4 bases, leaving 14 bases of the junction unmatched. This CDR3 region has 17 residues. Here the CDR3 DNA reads TGCGCCAGCAGCGTCACTAGCGGGGTCTCAAAGGGGGAGACCCAGTACTTC. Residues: CASSVTSGVSKGETQYF.

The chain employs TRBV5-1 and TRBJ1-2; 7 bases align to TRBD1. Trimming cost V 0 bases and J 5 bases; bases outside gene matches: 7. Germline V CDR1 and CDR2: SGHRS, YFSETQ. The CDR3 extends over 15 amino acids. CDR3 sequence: CASSLVTGVGYGYTF. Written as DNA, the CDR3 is TGCGCCAGCAGCTTGGTTACAGGGGTCGGTTATGGCTACACCTTC.

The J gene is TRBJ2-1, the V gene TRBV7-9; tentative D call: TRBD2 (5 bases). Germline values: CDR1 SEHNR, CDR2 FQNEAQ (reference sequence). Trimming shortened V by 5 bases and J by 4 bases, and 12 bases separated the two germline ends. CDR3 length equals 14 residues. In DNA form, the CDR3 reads TGTGCCAGCAGCCCCGTCGGGATATACAATGAGCAGTTCTTC. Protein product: CASSPVGIYNEQFF.

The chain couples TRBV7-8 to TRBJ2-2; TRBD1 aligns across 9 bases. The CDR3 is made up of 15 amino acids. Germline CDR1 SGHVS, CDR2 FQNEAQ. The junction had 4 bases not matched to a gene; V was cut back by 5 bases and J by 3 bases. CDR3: CASSLGTGYTGELFF. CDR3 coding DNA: TGTGCCAGCAGCCTGGGGACAGGGTACACCGGGGAGCTGTTTTTT. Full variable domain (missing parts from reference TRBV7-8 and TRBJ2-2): GAGVSQSPRYKVAKRGQDVALRCDPISGHVSLFWYQQALGQGPEFLTYFQNEAQLDKSGLPSDRFFAERPEGSVSTLKIQRTQQEDSAVYLCASSLGTGYTGELFFGEGSRLTVL.

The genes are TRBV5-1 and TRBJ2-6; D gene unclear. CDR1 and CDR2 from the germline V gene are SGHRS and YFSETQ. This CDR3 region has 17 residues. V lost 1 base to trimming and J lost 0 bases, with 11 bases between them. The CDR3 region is CASSLTLDTSGANVLTF. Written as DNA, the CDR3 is TGCGCCAGCAGCTTGACCCTAGACACCTCTGGGGCCAACGTCCTGACTTTC.

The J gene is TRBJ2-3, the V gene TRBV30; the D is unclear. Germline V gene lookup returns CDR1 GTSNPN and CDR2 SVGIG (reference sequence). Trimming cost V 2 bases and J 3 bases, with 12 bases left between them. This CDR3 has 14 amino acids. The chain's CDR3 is CAWSWGDTTDTQYF. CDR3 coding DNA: TGTGCCTGGAGTTGGGGTGACACAACAGATACGCAGTATTTT.

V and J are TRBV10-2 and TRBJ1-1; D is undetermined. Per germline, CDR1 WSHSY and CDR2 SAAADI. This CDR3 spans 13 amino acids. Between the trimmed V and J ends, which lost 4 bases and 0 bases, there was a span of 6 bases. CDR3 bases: TGCGCCAGCAGTGGCAGTCTGAACACTGAAGCTTTCTTT. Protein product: CASSGSLNTEAFF.

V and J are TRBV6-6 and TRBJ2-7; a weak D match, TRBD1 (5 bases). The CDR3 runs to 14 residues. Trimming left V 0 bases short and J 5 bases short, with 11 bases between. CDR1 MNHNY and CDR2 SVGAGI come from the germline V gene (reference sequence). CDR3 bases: TGTGCCAGCAGTTACTCTGGGGCCCGGGACGAGCAGTACTTC. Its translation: CASSYSGARDEQYF.

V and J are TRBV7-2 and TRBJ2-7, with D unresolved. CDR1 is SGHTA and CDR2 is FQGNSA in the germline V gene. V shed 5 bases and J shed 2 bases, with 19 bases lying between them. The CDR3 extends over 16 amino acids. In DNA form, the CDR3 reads TGTGCCAGCAGCCTCCGGGTTCAGTCGCCAGCCTACGAGCAGTACTTC. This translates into CASSLRVQSPAYEQYF. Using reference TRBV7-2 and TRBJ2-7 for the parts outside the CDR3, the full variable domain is GAGVSQSPSNKVTEKGKDVELRCDPISGHTALYWYRQSLGQGLEFLIYFQGNSAPDKSGLPSDRFSAERTGGSVSTLTIQRTQQEDSAVYLCASSLRVQSPAYEQYFGPGTRLTVT.

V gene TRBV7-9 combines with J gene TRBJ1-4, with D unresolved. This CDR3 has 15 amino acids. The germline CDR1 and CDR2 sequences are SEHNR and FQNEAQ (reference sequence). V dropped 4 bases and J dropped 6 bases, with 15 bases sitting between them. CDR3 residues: CASSSARKTDEKLFF. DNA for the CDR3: TGTGCCAGCAGCTCCGCACGAAAAACGGATGAAAAACTGTTTTTT.

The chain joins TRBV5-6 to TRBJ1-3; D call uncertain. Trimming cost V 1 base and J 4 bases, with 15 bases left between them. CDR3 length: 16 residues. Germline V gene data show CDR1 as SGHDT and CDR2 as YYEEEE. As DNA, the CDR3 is TGTGCCAGCAGCTTGTGGTCTTCTCGGAGGGGAAACACCATATATTTT. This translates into CASSLWSSRRGNTIYF.

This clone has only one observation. CDR3: CASSKLQRERAFF. In DNA, the CDR3 is TGTGCCAGCAGCAAGTTACAACGTGAGCGAGCTTTCTTT. This chain links TRBV21-1 with TRBJ1-1. TRBV21-1 is a listed pseudogene. The CDR3 is 13 residues long.

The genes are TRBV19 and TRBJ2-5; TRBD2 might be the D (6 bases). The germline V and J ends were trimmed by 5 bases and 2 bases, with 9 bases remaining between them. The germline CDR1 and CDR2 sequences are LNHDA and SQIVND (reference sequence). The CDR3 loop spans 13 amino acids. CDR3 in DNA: TGTGCCAGTAGTCGCGGGGCACAAGAGACCCAGTACTTC. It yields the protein CASSRGAQETQYF.

The CDR3 nucleotides are TGCGCCAGCAGCTTGGAGGCGGGGAGGCAGTACTTC. Translation gives CASSLEAGRQYF. The rearrangement uses TRBV5-1 and TRBJ2-7; D might be TRBD2 (6 bases). Germline V gene sequence: CDR1 SGHRS, CDR2 YFSETQ. V was shortened by 0 bases and J by 9 bases, with 10 bases between the two germline ends. This CDR3 is 12 amino acids long. The full variable domain, in which reference TRBV5-1 and TRBJ2-7 provide the parts outside the CDR3, is KAGVTQTPRYLIKTRGQQVTLSCSPISGHRSVSWYQQTPGQGLQFLFEYFSETQRNKGNFPGRFSGRQFSNSRSEMNVSTLELGDSALYLCASSLEAGRQYFGPGTRLTVT.

CDR3 nucleotide sequence: TGTGCCAGCAGCTTAGCGGGGACAGGGGTAGCAGATACGCAGTATTTT. Translating gives CASSLAGTGVADTQYF. The chain uses TRBV7-2 and TRBJ2-3; 10 bases agree with TRBD1. The CDR3 is 16 residues long. The trim removed 0 bases at V and 4 bases at J, leaving 4 bases unmatched. CDR1 SGHTA and CDR2 FQGNSA come from the germline V gene.

Here the CDR3 DNA reads TGTGCCAGCAGTTTAAGTGGCTTATATGGCTACACCTTC. Protein: CASSLSGLYGYTF. This chain links TRBV28 with TRBJ1-2; D gene uncertain. Looked up from germline, CDR1 is MDHEN and CDR2 is SYDVKM. The CDR3 loop spans 13 amino acids. The V end was cut by 2 bases, the J end by 5 bases, with 9 bases between.

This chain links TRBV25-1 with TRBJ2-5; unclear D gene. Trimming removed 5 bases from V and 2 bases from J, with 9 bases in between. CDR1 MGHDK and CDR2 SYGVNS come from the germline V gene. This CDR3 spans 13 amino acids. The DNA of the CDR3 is TGTGCCAGCAGTCATTGGCAGCAAGAGACCCAGTACTTC. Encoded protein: CASSHWQQETQYF.